The T cell receptor (beta chain) described here comes from a study of human T cells and chemical hapten exposure. Study-level points and caveats: The formation of large CDR3 similarity clusters by expanded TCRs significantly exceeded that of controls. PT1 expanded TCR counts and patch test score were linked, and their correlation was positive.

Germline V gives CDR1 SGHVS, CDR2 FNYEAQ. V lost 2 bases to trimming and J lost 5 bases, with 10 bases between them. This CDR3 spans 14 amino acids. Time point in this sample: patch test 1, 2 weeks after DPC sensitization. The treatment: therapeutic diphenylcyclopropenone sensitization with weekly scalp DPC. Investigators collected blood before applying each patch test. MiXCR was run by TCRdb on the RACE reads, yielding one entry per CDR3 protein. Counted here are 180,000 or so distinct CDR3 sequences, around 24% occurring once; the ten biggest clones make up under 8.5%. As for this clonotype: Its antigen is not identified.

The gene calls are TRBV7-6 and TRBJ1-5; D gene uncertain. This specimen was whole blood, taken in connection with sensitization to the hapten diphenylcyclopropenone (DPC). The clonotype was recovered from a woman aged 45-59 years with alopecia areata. Some clones in this sample may be carry-over from other donors' samples. In nucleotides, the CDR3 is TGTGCCAGCAGCTTAATCGGGGAGGATCAGCCCCAGCATTTT. This codes for CASSLIGEDQPQHF.